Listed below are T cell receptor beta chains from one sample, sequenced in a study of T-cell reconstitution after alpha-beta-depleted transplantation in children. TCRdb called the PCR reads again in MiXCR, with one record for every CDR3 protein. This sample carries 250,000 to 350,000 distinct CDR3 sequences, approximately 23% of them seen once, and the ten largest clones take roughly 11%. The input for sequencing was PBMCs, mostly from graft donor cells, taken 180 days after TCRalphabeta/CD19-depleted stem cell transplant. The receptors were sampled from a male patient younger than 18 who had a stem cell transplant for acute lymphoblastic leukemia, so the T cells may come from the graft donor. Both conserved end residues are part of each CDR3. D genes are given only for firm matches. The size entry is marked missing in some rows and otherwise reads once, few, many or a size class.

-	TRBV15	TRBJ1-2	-	TGTGCCACCAGCAGAGATATGACACTCGCTAACTATGGCTACACCTTC	CATSRDMTLANYGYTF
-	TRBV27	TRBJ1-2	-	TGTGCCAGCAGTTTACAGATTAACTATGGCTACACCTTC	CASSLQINYGYTF
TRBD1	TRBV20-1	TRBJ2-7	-	TGCAGTGCTAGAGGGGGACAGGGCTACGAGCAGTACTTC	CSARGGQGYEQYF
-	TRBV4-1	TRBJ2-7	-	TGCGCCAGCAGCCAAGAAGTCCCCCCCATACCTCACAGGGAGCAGTACTTC	CASSQEVPPIPHREQYF
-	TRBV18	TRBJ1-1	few	TGTGCCAGCTCACCTCGGGTAATGAACACTGAAGCTTTCTTT	CASSPRVMNTEAFF
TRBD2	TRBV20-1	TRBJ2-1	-	TGCAGTGCTGTCCTACTAGCGGTAAACTCCTACAATGAGCAGTTCTTC	CSAVLLAVNSYNEQFF
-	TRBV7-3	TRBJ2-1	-	TGTGCCAGCAGCCCATTTAGGAACAATGAGCAGTTCTTC	CASSPFRNNEQFF
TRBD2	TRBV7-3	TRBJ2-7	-	TGTGCCAGCAGCGCGAGCGGGGGATACTACGAGCAGTACTTC	CASSASGGYYEQYF
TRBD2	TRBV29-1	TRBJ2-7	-	TGCAGCGTTGCCGGGACTAGCGGGAACTACGAGCAGTACTTC	CSVAGTSGNYEQYF
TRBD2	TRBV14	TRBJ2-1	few	TGTGCCAGCAGCCCCCCCCCGCAGTGGACTAGCGGGAGGGCCATAGCGGTCTCCTACAATGAGCAGTTCTTC	CASSPPPQWTSGRAIAVSYNEQFF
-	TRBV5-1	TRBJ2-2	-	TGCGCCAGCAGCCACCGAGCGGCACGAGTATATACAGCCGGGGAGCTGTTTTTT	CASSHRAARVYTAGELFF
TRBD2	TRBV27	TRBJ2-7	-	TGTGCCAGCAGTTTTCTAGCGGGAGAGGGCGAGCAGTACTTC	CASSFLAGEGEQYF
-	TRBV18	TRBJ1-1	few	TGTGCCAGCTCACCCGGGCAGGTGCCCATGAACACTGAAGCTTTCTTT	CASSPGQVPMNTEAFF
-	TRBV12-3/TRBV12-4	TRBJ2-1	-	TGTGCCAGCAGTTTTGTCGGGAGTTGGGTGAACAATGAGCAGTTCTTC	CASSFVGSWVNNEQFF
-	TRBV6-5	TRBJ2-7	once	TGTGCCAGCAGGGCCCTCTCCTACGAGCAGTACTTC	CASRALSYEQYF
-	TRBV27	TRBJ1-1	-	TGTGCCAGCAGTTTCGGCAGGGTCTGTGAAGCTTTCTTT	CASSFGRVCEAFF
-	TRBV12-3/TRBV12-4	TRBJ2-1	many	TGTGCCAGCAGTTTTAGGGGGTACAATGAGCAGTTCTTC	CASSFRGYNEQFF
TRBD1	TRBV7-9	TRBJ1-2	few	TGTGCCAGCAGCGGGGGACAGCTCATTTATGGCTACACCTTC	CASSGGQLIYGYTF
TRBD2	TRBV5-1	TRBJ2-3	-	TGCGCCAGCAGCTTGCTTTCCGGGACTATATCCACCACAGATACGCAGTATTTT	CASSLLSGTISTTDTQYF
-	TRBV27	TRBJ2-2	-	TGTGCCAGCAGTTTAATGGGGAACACCGGGGAGCTGTTTTTT	CASSLMGNTGELFF
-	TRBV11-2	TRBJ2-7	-	TGTGCCAGCAGCTTATTCCTCAGGAAAACCTCCTACGAGCAGTACTTC	CASSLFLRKTSYEQYF
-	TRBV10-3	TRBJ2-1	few	TGTGCCATCAGTGAAGGCGGGTTGAGCTCCTACAATGAGCAGTTCTTC	CAISEGGLSSYNEQFF
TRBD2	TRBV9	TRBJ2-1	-	TGTGCCAGCAGCGTACCGAGACTAGCGGGAGACAATGAGCAGTTCTTC	CASSVPRLAGDNEQFF